These 24 T cell receptor beta chains were sequenced from one sample in a study of blood T cell repertoires in COVID-19. Libraries were prepared by immunoSEQ multiplex PCR; TCRdb keeps only in-frame clonotypes and omits some of them. Among approximately 200,000 clones, roughly 84% were seen once, and the ten largest hold under 3.5%. Sequenced input: peripheral blood. All receptors come from a man in his fifties or sixties who had recovered from COVID-19.

The chain links TRBV19 to TRBJ1-2; TRBD1 is a possible D gene (5 bases). Germline V gene lookup returns CDR1 LNHDA and CDR2 SQIVND (reference sequence). There are 15 residues in the CDR3. Deletions cut 6 bases from V and 1 base from J, with 15 bases between. CDR3 nucleotides: TGTGCCAGTAGATCCCTCGGACACTTTAACTATGGCTACACCTTC. Protein product: CASRSLGHFNYGYTF. Using reference TRBV19 and TRBJ1-2 for the parts outside the CDR3, the full variable domain is DGGITQSPKYLFRKEGQNVTLSCEQNLNHDAMYWYRQDPGQGLRLIYYSQIVNDFQKGDIAEGYSVSREKKESFPLTVTSAQKNPTAFYLCASRSLGHFNYGYTFGSGTRLTVV.

This clone was picked up one time. The chain carries TRBV10-3 and TRBJ2-7; the D is unclear. CDR1 and CDR2 (germline): ENHRY, SYGVKD. The V end was cut by 1 base, the J end by 6 bases, with 7 bases between. The CDR3 is made up of 12 amino acids. CDR3 region: CAISEWPREQYF. For the CDR3, the DNA is TGTGCCATCAGTGAGTGGCCTCGCGAGCAGTACTTC.

V usage is TRBV20-1 and J usage is TRBJ2-7, with D maybe TRBD2 (5 bases). The CDR3 runs to 11 residues. The germline V gene has CDR1 DFQATT and CDR2 SNEGSKA (reference sequence). The V end lost 3 bases, the J end lost 5 bases, and 8 bases lay between the germline ends. In DNA form, the CDR3 reads TGCAGTGCTAGTGTGCGGGACGAGCAGTACTTC. This translates into CSASVRDEQYF.

The gene calls are TRBV4-2 and TRBJ1-5; D is uncertain. This CDR3 comprises 17 residues. Germline values: CDR1 LGHNA, CDR2 YNFKEQ. Trimming took 1 base from V and 0 from J, leaving 13 bases between them. The CDR3: CASSQVEKTYSNQPQHF. CDR3 nucleotide sequence: TGTGCCAGCAGCCAAGTGGAGAAGACGTATAGCAATCAGCCCCAGCATTTT.

The V call is TRBV28, the J call TRBJ2-7; perhaps TRBD2 as D (6 bases). This CDR3 has 12 residues. Trimming cost V 6 bases and J 11 bases, with 17 bases left between them. Germline values: CDR1 MDHEN, CDR2 SYDVKM. The CDR3 DNA is TGTGCCAGCAGCGCGGGACTCCTACGCAAGTACTTC. Amino acids: CASSAGLLRKYF.

This clone was detected only once. The rearrangement uses TRBV27 and TRBJ2-1; 7 bases align to TRBD2. Trimming removed 5 bases from V and 2 bases from J; junction bases left unmatched: 9. This CDR3 comprises 16 residues. The germline V gene encodes CDR1 MNHEY and CDR2 SMNVEV (reference sequence). Here the CDR3 reads CASSPPKRGPYNEQFF. The DNA for the CDR3 is TGTGCCAGCAGTCCCCCAAAGCGGGGCCCCTACAATGAGCAGTTCTTC.

This chain joins TRBV3-1 (or the pseudogene TRBV3-2) and TRBJ2-5; 9 positions match TRBD1. J gave up 5 bases and V 2 bases, and 6 bases lay outside the gene matches. CDR1 and CDR2 from the germline V gene are LGHDT and YNNKEL (reference sequence). This CDR3 is 15 amino acids long. In DNA form, the CDR3 reads TGTGCCAGCAGCCAATACAGGGGGCGAGCGGAGACCCAGTACTTC. It encodes CASSQYRGRAETQYF.

The J gene is TRBJ2-7, the V gene TRBV18, with TRBD1 matching over 10 bases. The CDR3 is 15 amino acids. Per germline, CDR1 KGHSH and CDR2 LQKENI. The J segment lost 3 bases and the V segment lost 5 bases, leaving 7 bases of the junction unmatched. CDR3 loop: CASSSPDRGSYEQYF. CDR3 DNA: TGTGCCAGCTCATCTCCGGACAGGGGGAGCTACGAGCAGTACTTC.

This chain links TRBV10-3 with TRBJ2-7, with 7 bases identical to TRBD1. Germline V CDR1 and CDR2: ENHRY, SYGVKD. This CDR3 has 14 amino acids. With 6 bases clipped from V and 3 bases from J, the junction kept 8 bases outside the gene matches. Here the CDR3 reads CAIRDRQGDYEQYF. CDR3 DNA: TGTGCCATCAGGGACAGACAGGGAGACTACGAGCAGTACTTC.

This clone showed up just once. The CDR3 is CATQGSSYEQYF. As DNA, the CDR3 is TGTGCCACCCAGGGAAGCTCCTACGAGCAGTACTTC. The chain carries TRBV6-6 and TRBJ2-7; TRBD1 is a possible D gene (5 bases). V was clipped by 10 bases and J by 0 bases, with 10 bases between them. The germline CDR1 and CDR2 sequences are MNHNY and SVGAGI (reference sequence). This CDR3 contains 12 residues.

The chain is built from TRBV7-9 and TRBJ2-7, with 8 bases aligning to TRBD1. CDR1 is SEHNR, CDR2 FQNEAQ, per germline (reference sequence). The V segment lost 4 bases and the J segment 7 bases; nucleotides outside the gene matches: 15. The CDR3 consists of 16 residues. The CDR3 coding sequence is TGTGCCAGCAGCTCGATGACAGGGGACCATGGTAGGGAGCAGTACTTC. Residues: CASSSMTGDHGREQYF.

V usage is TRBV7-9 and J usage is TRBJ2-3; tentative D call: TRBD1 (6 bases). This CDR3 contains 14 residues. The V end was cut by 9 bases, the J end by 1 base, with 14 bases between. Germline loops: CDR1 SEHNR, CDR2 FQNEAQ (reference sequence). The CDR3 spells CASRQVGGTDTQYF. In DNA form, the CDR3 reads TGTGCCAGTAGACAGGTGGGGGGCACAGATACGCAGTATTTT. The entire variable domain, with the rest obtained from reference TRBV7-9 and TRBJ2-3, is as follows: DTGVSQNPRHKITKRGQNVTFRCDPISEHNRLYWYRQTLGQGPEFLTYFQNEAQLEKSRLLSDRFSAERPKGSFSTLEIQRTEQGDSAMYLCASRQVGGTDTQYFGPGTRLTVL.

J is TRBJ1-1 and V is TRBV29-1; no clear D gene. This CDR3 is 13 amino acids long. CDR1 SQVTM and CDR2 ANQGSEA come from the germline V gene. Trimming left V 3 bases short and J 0 bases short, with 8 bases between. As DNA, the CDR3 is TGCAGCGTTGACGAACACCTGAACACTGAAGCTTTCTTT. Its translation is CSVDEHLNTEAFF.

V gene TRBV23-1 combines with J gene TRBJ2-1; no clear D. TRBV23-1 belongs to the ORF category, with a function that is uncertain. V was cut by 3 bases and J by 5 bases, with 5 bases left in between. CDR3 length: 12 residues. The CDR3 loop reads CASSHCNNEQFF. CDR3 nucleotides: TGCGCCAGCAGTCATTGTAACAATGAGCAGTTCTTC.

This chain uses TRBV15 with TRBJ2-7; TRBD2 matches at 7 bases. CDR1 and CDR2 (germline): LNHNV, YYDKDF (reference sequence). The CDR3 extends over 13 amino acids. J lost 7 bases, V lost 0 bases, and 3 bases had no gene match. CDR3 in amino acids: CATSRDVGGEQYF. CDR3 DNA: TGTGCCACCAGCAGAGATGTGGGGGGGGAGCAGTACTTC. The entire variable domain, with the rest obtained from reference TRBV15 and TRBJ2-7, is as follows: DAMVIQNPRYQVTQFGKPVTLSCSQTLNHNVMYWYQQKSSQAPKLLFHYYDKDFNNEADTPDNFQSRRPNTSFCFLDIRSPGLGDTAMYLCATSRDVGGEQYFGPGTRLTVT.

The chain couples TRBV28 to TRBJ2-1; maybe TRBD2 (6 bases). The CDR3 loop spans 13 amino acids. Germline V gives CDR1 MDHEN, CDR2 SYDVKM. The V end lost 5 bases, the J end lost 12 bases, and 17 bases lay between the germline ends. DNA of the CDR3: TGTGCCAGCAGTCTAGAACTGACTAGATGGCAGTTCTTC. Its translation is CASSLELTRWQFF.

This clone was detected ten times or more. The rearrangement links TRBV6-1 to TRBJ1-3, with 8 nucleotides matching TRBD1. V lost 4 bases, J lost 1 base, and 9 bases stayed unmatched. Germline V lookup: CDR1 MNHNS, CDR2 SASEGT. The CDR3 is 17 amino acids. The CDR3 nucleotides read TGTGCCAGCAGTGGGGACAGGCTTAGATATTCTGGAAACACCATATATTTT. Translated: CASSGDRLRYSGNTIYF.

The CDR3 here is CASSQGRLAGRETQYF. DNA for the CDR3: TGTGCCAGCAGCCAAGGAAGACTAGCGGGAAGGGAGACCCAGTACTTC. The chain recombines TRBV14 with TRBJ2-5; 11 nucleotides match TRBD2. The ends lost 1 base at V and 5 bases at J; junction bases unmatched: 6. The CDR3 length is 16 residues. Per the germline V gene, CDR1 is SGHDN and CDR2 is FVKESK.

The chain links TRBV7-2 to TRBJ1-3, with 9 bases matching TRBD1. Germline-derived CDR1 and CDR2 are SGHTA and FQGNSA. The J segment lost 8 bases and the V segment lost 1 base, leaving 6 bases of the junction unmatched. The CDR3 is made up of 15 amino acids. The CDR3: CASSLVGQGVDTIYF. The DNA of the CDR3 is TGTGCCAGCAGCTTAGTGGGACAGGGTGTGGACACCATATATTTT.

The DNA of the CDR3 is TGTGCCAGCAGCTGGACAGGGTCTAACGGTTCACCCCTCCACTTT. Its translation: CASSWTGSNGSPLHF. The chain combines TRBV5-6 with TRBJ1-6; 8 bases map to TRBD1. Trimming removed 3 bases from V and 9 bases from J; junction bases left unmatched: 8. Germline CDR1 and CDR2: SGHDT and YYEEEE. There are 15 residues in the CDR3.

DNA for the CDR3: TGTGCCAGCAGAGGAAGATTTATAGCGGGAGGGAGCACAGATACGCAGTATTTT. This encodes CASRGRFIAGGSTDTQYF. The rearrangement joins TRBV3-1 (or the pseudogene TRBV3-2) to TRBJ2-3; 11 nucleotides agree with TRBD2. The germline V gene has CDR1 LGHDT and CDR2 YNNKEL (reference sequence). Losses at the gene ends were 6 bases for V and 0 bases for J; bases not matched to a gene: 11. This CDR3 comprises 18 residues.

This sequence joins TRBV7-2 and TRBJ2-7; unclear D gene. CDR3 length: 14 amino acids. The germline gives CDR1 SGHTA, CDR2 FQGNSA. Trimming took 1 base from V and 1 from J, leaving 8 bases between them. CDR3 in amino acids: CASSLGPRSYEQYF. The CDR3 DNA sequence: TGTGCCAGCAGCTTAGGGCCCCGATCCTACGAGCAGTACTTC.

V and J are TRBV7-2 and TRBJ2-7, with 9 bases fitting TRBD2. V gave up 2 bases and J gave up 0 bases; unmatched junction bases: 8. Germline V gene data show CDR1 as SGHTA and CDR2 as FQGNSA. This CDR3 spans 17 amino acids. CDR3 in amino acids: CASSLPDVAGASYEQYF. CDR3 DNA: TGTGCCAGCAGCTTACCCGACGTAGCGGGGGCCTCCTACGAGCAGTACTTC.

This clone was recorded once. This chain connects TRBV5-1 to TRBJ2-5; D not certain. V gave up 5 bases and J gave up 5 bases, with 16 bases separating them. This CDR3 is 14 amino acids long. Germline assignment: CDR1 SGHRS and CDR2 YFSETQ. CDR3 bases: TGCGCCAGCAGGACACCGGAACCTGGGGAGACCCAGTACTTC. This translates into CASRTPEPGETQYF.